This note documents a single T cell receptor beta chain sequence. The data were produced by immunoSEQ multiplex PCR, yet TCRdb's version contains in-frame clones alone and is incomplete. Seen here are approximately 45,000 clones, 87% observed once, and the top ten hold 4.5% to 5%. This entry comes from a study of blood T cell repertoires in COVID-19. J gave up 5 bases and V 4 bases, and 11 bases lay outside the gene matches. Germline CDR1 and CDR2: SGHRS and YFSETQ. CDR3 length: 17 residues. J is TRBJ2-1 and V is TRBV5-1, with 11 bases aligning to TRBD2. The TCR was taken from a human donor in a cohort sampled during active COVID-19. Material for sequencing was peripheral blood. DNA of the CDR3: TGCGCCAGCAGCGCAAGACCGGGACTAGCGGACCACAATGAGCAGTTCTTC. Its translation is CASSARPGLADHNEQFF.